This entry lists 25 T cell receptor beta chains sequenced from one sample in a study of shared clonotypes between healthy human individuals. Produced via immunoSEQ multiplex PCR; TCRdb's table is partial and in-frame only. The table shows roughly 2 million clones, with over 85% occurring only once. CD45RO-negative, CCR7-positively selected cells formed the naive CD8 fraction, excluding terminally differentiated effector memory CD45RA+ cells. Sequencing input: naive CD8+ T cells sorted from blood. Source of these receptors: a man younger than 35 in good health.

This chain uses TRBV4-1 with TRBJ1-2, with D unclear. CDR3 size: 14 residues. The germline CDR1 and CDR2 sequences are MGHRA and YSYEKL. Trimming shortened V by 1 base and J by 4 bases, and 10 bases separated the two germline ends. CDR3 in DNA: TGCGCCAGCAGCCAAGGTGGCAGTGGCTATGGCTACACCTTC. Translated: CASSQGGSGYGYTF.

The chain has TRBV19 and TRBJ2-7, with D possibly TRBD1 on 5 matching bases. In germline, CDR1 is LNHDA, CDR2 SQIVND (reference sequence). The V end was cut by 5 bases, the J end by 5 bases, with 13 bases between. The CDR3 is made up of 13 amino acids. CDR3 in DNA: TGTGCCAGTAGTGTACTCCAAGGGGACGAGCAGTACTTC. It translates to CASSVLQGDEQYF.

The CDR3 is CASSQVVAGGKDEQFF. The CDR3 DNA is TGCGCCAGCAGCCAAGTTGTAGCGGGAGGGAAGGATGAGCAGTTCTTC. This rearrangement joins TRBV4-1 to TRBJ2-1; TRBD2 matches 11 bases. From germline, CDR1 is MGHRA and CDR2 YSYEKL. The CDR3 loop spans 16 amino acids. The V gene end was trimmed by 1 base and the J gene end by 8 bases; junction bases not matched to a gene: 7.

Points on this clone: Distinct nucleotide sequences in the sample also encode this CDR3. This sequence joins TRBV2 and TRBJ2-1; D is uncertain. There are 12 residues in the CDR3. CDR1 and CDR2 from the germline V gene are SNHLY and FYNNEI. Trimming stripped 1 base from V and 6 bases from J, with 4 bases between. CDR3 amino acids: CASSEGSNEQFF. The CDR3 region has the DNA TGTGCCAGCAGTGAAGGTTCCAATGAGCAGTTCTTC.

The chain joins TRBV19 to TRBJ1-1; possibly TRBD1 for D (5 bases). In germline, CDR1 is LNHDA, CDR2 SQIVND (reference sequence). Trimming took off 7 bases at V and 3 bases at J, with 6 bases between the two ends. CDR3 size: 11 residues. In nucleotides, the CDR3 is TGTGCCAGTAAGGGGTACACTGAAGCTTTCTTT. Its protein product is CASKGYTEAFF.

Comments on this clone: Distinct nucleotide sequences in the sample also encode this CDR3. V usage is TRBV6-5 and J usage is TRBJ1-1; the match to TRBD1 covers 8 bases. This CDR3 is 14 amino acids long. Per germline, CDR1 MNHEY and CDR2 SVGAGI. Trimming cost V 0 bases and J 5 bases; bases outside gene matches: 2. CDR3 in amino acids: CASSYSDRGTEAFF. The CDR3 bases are TGTGCCAGCAGTTACTCAGACAGGGGAACTGAAGCTTTCTTT.

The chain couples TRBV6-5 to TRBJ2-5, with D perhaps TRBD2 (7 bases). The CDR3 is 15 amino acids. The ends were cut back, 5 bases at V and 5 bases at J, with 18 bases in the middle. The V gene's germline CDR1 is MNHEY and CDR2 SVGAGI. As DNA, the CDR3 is TGTGCCAGCAGTAACTGGGGGGGGCCTTTGGAGACCCAGTACTTC. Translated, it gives CASSNWGGPLETQYF.

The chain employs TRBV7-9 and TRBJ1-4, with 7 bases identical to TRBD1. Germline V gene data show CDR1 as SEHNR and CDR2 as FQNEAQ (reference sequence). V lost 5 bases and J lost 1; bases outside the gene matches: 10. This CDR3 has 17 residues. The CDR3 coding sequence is TGTGCCAGCAGCGTTTTAGACAGGGAGGAAACTAATGAAAAACTGTTTTTT. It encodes CASSVLDREETNEKLFF.

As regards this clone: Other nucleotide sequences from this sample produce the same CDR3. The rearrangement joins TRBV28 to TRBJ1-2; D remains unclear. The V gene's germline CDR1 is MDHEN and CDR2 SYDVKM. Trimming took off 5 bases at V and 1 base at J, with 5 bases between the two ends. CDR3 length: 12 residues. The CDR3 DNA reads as TGTGCCAGCAGTCCCGGTAACTATGGCTACACCTTC. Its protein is CASSPGNYGYTF.

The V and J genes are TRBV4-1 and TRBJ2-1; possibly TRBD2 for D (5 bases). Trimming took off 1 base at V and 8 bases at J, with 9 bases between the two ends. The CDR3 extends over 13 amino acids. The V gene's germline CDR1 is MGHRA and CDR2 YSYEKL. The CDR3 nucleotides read TGCGCCAGCAGCCAAGTCCTTAGCGATGAGCAGTTCTTC. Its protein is CASSQVLSDEQFF.

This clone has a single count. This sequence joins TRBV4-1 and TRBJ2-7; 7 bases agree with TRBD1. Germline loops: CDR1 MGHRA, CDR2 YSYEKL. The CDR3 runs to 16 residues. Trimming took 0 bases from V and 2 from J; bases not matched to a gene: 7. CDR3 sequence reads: CASSQDPQGVTYEQYF. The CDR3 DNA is TGCGCCAGCAGCCAAGACCCCCAGGGGGTAACCTACGAGCAGTACTTC.

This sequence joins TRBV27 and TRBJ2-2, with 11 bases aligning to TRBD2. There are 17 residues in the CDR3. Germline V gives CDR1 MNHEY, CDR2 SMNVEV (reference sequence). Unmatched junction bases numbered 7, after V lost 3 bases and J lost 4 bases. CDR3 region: CASSLLGLAGLTGELFF. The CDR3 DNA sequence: TGTGCCAGCAGTTTGTTAGGACTAGCGGGCCTCACCGGGGAGCTGTTTTTT.

The DNA of the CDR3 is TGTGCCAGCAGCCAAGGTCCCCCTGAGTATGGCTACACCTTC. It encodes CASSQGPPEYGYTF. The V call is TRBV14, the J call TRBJ1-2, with unresolved D. This CDR3 is built from 14 residues. Trimming stripped 1 base from V and 5 bases from J, with 11 bases between. Germline lookup yields CDR1 SGHDN and CDR2 FVKESK.

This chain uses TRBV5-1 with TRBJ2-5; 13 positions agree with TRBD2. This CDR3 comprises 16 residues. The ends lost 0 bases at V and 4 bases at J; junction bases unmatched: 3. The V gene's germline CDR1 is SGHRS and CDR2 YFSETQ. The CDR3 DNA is TGCGCCAGCAGCTTGGAGACTAGCGGGAGGCCAGAGACCCAGTACTTC. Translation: CASSLETSGRPETQYF.

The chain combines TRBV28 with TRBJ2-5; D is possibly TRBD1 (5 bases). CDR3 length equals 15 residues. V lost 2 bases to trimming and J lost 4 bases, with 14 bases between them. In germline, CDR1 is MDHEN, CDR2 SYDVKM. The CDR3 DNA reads TGTGCCAGCAGTTTAACTCCGGCTAGGGGAGAGACCCAGTACTTC. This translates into CASSLTPARGETQYF.

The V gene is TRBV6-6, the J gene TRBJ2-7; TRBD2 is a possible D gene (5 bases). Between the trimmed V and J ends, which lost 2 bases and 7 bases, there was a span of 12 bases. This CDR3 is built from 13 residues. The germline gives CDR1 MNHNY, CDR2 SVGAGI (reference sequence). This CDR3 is CASSYGWPGEQYF. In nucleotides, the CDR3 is TGTGCCAGCAGTTACGGCTGGCCGGGGGAGCAGTACTTC.

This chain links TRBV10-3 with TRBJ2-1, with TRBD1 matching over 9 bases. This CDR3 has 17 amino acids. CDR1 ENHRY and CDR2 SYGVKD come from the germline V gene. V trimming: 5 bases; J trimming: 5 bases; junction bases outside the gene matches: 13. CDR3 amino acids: CAISTQGALVSDNEQFF. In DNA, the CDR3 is TGTGCCATCAGTACACAGGGGGCTCTAGTTTCGGACAATGAGCAGTTCTTC.

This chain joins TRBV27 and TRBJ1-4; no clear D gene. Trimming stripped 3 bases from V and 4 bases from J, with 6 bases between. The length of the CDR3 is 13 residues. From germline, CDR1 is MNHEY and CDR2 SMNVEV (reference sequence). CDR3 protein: CASSFASNEKLFF. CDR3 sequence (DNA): TGTGCCAGCAGTTTTGCCAGTAATGAAAAACTGTTTTTT.

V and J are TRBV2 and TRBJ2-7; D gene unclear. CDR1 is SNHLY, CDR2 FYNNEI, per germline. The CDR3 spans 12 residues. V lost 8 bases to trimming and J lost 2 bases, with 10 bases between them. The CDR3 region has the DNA TGTGCCAGCCTTCTCTTCGCCTACGAGCAGTACTTC. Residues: CASLLFAYEQYF.

The CDR3, as DNA: TGTGCCAGCAGCCCCTGGGGGACAGAATCCCCGAACACCGGGGAGCTGTTTTTT. Protein product: CASSPWGTESPNTGELFF. V gene TRBV7-9 combines with J gene TRBJ2-2, with 7 bases matching TRBD1. With V trimmed by 5 bases and J by 0 bases, 12 bases remained unmatched. CDR1 and CDR2 from the germline V gene are SEHNR and FQNEAQ (reference sequence). The CDR3 contains 18 residues.

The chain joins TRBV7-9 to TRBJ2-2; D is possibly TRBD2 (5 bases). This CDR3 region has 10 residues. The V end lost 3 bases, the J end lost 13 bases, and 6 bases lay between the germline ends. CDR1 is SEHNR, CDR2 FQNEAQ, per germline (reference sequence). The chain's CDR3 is CASSLAGLFF. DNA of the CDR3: TGTGCCAGCAGCTTGGCGGGGCTGTTTTTT. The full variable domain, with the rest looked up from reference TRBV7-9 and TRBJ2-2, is DTGVSQNPRHKITKRGQNVTFRCDPISEHNRLYWYRQTLGQGPEFLTYFQNEAQLEKSRLLSDRFSAERPKGSFSTLEIQRTEQGDSAMYLCASSLAGLFFGEGSRLTVL.

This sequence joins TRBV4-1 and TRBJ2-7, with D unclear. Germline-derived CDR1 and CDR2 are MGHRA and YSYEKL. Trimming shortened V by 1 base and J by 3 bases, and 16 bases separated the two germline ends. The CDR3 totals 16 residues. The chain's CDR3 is CASSQVDLGRSYEQYF. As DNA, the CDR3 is TGCGCCAGCAGCCAAGTAGATCTGGGCAGAAGCTACGAGCAGTACTTC.

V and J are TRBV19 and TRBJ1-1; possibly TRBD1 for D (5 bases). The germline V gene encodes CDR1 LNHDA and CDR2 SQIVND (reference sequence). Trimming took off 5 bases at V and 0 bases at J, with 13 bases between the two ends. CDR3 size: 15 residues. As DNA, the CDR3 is TGTGCCAGTAGTTCCCGGGACGGATTGAACACTGAAGCTTTCTTT. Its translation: CASSSRDGLNTEAFF.

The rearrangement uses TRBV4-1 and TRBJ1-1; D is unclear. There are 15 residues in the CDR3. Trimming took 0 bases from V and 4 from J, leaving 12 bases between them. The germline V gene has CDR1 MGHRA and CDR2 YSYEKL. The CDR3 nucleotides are TGCGCCAGCAGCCAAGAGAACGGGAGAGGCACTGAAGCTTTCTTT. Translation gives CASSQENGRGTEAFF.

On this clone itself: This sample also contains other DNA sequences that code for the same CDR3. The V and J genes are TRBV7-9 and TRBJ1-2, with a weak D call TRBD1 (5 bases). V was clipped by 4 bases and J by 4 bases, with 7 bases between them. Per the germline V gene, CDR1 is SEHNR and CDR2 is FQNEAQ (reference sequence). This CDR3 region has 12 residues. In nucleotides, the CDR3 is TGTGCCAGCAGCTCAGGGCCCTATGGCTACACCTTC. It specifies CASSSGPYGYTF.